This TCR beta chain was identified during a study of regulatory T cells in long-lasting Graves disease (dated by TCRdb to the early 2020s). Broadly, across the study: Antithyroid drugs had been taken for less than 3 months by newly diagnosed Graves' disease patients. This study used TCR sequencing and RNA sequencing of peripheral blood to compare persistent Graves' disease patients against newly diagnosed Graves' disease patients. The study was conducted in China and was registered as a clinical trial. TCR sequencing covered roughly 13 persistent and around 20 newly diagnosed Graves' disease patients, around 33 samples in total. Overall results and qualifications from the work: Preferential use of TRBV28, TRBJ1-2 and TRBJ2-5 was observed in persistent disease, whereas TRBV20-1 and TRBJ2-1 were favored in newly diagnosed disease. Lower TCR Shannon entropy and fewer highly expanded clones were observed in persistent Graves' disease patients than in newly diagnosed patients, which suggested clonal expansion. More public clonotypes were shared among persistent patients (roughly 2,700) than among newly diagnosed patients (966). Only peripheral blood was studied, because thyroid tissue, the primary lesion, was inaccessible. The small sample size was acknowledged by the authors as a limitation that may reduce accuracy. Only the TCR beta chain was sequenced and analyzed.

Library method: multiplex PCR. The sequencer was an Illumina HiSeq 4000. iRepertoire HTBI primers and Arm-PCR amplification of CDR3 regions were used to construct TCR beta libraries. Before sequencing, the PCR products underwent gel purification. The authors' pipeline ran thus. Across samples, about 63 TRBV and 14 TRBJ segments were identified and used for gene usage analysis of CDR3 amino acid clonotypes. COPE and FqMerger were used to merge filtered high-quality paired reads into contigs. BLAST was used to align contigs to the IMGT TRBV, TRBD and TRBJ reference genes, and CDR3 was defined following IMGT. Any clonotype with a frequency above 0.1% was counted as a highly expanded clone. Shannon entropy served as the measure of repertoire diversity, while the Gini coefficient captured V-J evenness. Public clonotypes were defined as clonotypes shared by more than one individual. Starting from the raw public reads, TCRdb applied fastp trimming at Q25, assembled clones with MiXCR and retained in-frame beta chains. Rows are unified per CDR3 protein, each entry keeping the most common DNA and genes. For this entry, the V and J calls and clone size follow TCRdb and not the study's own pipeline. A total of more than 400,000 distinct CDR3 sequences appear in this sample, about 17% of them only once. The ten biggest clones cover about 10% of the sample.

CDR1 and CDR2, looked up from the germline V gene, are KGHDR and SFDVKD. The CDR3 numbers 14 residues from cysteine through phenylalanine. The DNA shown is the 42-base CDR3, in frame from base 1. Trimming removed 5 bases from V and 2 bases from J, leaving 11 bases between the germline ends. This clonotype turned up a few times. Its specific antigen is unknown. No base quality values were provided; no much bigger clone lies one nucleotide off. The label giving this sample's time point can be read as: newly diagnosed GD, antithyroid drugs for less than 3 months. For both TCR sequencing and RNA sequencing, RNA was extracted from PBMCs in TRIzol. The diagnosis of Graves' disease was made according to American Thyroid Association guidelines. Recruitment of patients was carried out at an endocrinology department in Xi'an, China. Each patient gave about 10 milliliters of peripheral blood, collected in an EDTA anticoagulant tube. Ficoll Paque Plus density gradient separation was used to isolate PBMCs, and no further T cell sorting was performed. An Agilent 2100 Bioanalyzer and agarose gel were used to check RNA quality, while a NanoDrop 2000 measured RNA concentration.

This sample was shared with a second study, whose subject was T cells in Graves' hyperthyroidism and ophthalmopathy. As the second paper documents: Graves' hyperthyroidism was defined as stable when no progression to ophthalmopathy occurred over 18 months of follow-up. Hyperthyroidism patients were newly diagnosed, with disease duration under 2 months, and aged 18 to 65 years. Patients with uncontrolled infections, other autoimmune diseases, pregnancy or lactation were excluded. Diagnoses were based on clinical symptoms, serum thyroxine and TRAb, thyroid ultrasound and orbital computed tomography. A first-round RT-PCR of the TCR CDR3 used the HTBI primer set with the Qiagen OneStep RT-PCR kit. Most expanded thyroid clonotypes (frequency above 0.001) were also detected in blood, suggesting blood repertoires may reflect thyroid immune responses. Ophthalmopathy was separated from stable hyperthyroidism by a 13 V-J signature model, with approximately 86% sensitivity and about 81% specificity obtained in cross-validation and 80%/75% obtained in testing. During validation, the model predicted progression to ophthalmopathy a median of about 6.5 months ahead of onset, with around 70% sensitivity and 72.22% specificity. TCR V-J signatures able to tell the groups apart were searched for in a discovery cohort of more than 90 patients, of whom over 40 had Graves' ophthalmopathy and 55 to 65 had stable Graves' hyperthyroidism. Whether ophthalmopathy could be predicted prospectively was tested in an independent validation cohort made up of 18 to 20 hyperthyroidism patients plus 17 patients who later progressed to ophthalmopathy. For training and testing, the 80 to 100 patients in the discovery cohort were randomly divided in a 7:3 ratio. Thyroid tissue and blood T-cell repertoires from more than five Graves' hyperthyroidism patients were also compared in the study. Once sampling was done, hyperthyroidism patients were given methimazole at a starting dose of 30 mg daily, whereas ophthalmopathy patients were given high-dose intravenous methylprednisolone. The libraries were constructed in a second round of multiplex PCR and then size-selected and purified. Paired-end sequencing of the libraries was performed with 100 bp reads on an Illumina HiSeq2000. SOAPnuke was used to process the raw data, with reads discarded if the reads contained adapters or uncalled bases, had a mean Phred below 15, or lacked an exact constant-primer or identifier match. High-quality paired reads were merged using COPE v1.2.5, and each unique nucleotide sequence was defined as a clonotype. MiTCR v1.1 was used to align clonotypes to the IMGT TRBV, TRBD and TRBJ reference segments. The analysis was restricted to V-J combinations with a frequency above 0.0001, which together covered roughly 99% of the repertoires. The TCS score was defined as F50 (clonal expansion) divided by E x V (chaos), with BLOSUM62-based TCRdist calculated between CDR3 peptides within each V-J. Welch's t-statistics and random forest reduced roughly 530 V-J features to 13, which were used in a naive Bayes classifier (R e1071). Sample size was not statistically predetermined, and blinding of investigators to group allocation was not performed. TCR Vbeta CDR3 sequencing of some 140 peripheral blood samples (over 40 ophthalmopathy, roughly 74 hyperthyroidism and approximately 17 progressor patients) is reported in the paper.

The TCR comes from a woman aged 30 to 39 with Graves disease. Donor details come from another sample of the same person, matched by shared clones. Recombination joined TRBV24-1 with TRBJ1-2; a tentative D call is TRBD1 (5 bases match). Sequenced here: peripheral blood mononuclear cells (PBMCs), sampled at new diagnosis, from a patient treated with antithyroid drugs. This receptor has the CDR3 CATSGGGLNYGYTF. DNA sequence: TGTGCCACCAGTGGCGGGGGACTGAACTATGGCTACACCTTC.